A selection of T cell receptor beta chains follows, all from one sample in a study of shared clonotypes between healthy human individuals. Libraries were prepared by immunoSEQ multiplex PCR; TCRdb keeps only in-frame clonotypes and omits some of them. The sample lists roughly 1,800,000 clones; approximately 94% were seen once. Sequenced input: naive CD8+ T cells sorted from blood. These receptors were obtained from a man aged 18 to 35 in good health. Each CDR3 is given with its conserved first and last residue. The order of the fields is J gene, clone size, V gene, D gene, CDR3 protein, CDR3 DNA. The D gene is left open where the match is weak. Clone size is not always given. Where it is, it says once, few, many or a class for expanded clones.

j_gene: TRBJ2-7; abundance: .; v_gene: TRBV11-2; d_gene: .; CDR3aa: CASSPPGRREQYF; CDR3nt: TGTGCCAGCAGCCCCCCAGGGCGTCGCGAGCAGTACTTC
j_gene: TRBJ2-5; abundance: .; v_gene: TRBV7-6; d_gene: .; CDR3aa: CASSFEGETQYF; CDR3nt: TGTGCCAGCAGCTTCGAGGGGGAGACCCAGTACTTC
j_gene: TRBJ1-1; abundance: .; v_gene: TRBV7-9; d_gene: TRBD1; CDR3aa: CASSGRRTGDTEAFF; CDR3nt: TGTGCCAGCAGCGGGCGGAGGACAGGGGACACTGAAGCTTTCTTT
j_gene: TRBJ1-2; abundance: .; v_gene: TRBV6-1; d_gene: .; CDR3aa: CASIYSPGTLPGYTF; CDR3nt: TGTGCCAGCATCTATTCCCCCGGGACCTTGCCAGGCTACACCTTC
j_gene: TRBJ2-7; abundance: .; v_gene: TRBV19; d_gene: TRBD2; CDR3aa: CASSIGAGGLDEQYF; CDR3nt: TGTGCCAGTAGTATAGGAGCGGGAGGGCTGGACGAGCAGTACTTC
j_gene: TRBJ2-2; abundance: .; v_gene: TRBV7-8; d_gene: .; CDR3aa: CASSLRSANTGELFF; CDR3nt: TGTGCCAGCAGCCTGCGGAGCGCGAACACCGGGGAGCTGTTTTTT
j_gene: TRBJ1-5; abundance: .; v_gene: TRBV27; d_gene: .; CDR3aa: CASSLTLFGQPQHF; CDR3nt: TGTGCCAGCAGTTTAACTCTTTTCGGGCAGCCCCAGCATTTT
j_gene: TRBJ1-1; abundance: .; v_gene: TRBV2; d_gene: TRBD1; CDR3aa: CASSEATGDMNTEAFF; CDR3nt: TGTGCCAGCAGTGAAGCTACAGGGGACATGAACACTGAAGCTTTCTTT
j_gene: TRBJ2-7; abundance: .; v_gene: TRBV5-6; d_gene: .; CDR3aa: CASSFGVSPYEQYF; CDR3nt: TGTGCCAGCAGCTTCGGAGTTTCCCCCTACGAGCAGTACTTC
j_gene: TRBJ2-1; abundance: .; v_gene: TRBV5-1; d_gene: .; CDR3aa: CASSRKFRTDYNEQFF; CDR3nt: TGCGCCAGCAGCAGGAAGTTCCGGACAGATTACAATGAGCAGTTCTTC
j_gene: TRBJ2-2; abundance: .; v_gene: TRBV19; d_gene: TRBD1; CDR3aa: CASSIIGTELVTGELFF; CDR3nt: TGTGCCAGTAGTATTATCGGGACAGAGCTCGTCACCGGGGAGCTGTTTTTT
j_gene: TRBJ1-2; abundance: .; v_gene: TRBV27; d_gene: .; CDR3aa: CASSLSTGLRYGYTF; CDR3nt: TGTGCCAGCAGTTTATCGACAGGTCTTAGGTATGGCTACACCTTC
j_gene: TRBJ2-7; abundance: .; v_gene: TRBV10-2; d_gene: TRBD1; CDR3aa: CASSESLGQSYEQYF; CDR3nt: TGCGCCAGCAGTGAGTCTTTGGGACAGTCCTACGAGCAGTACTTC
j_gene: TRBJ1-5; abundance: .; v_gene: TRBV28; d_gene: .; CDR3aa: CASSRDAQPQHF; CDR3nt: TGTGCCAGCAGCAGGGATGCTCAGCCCCAGCATTTT
j_gene: TRBJ2-7; abundance: .; v_gene: TRBV4-3; d_gene: .; CDR3aa: CASSLLNSIGYEQYF; CDR3nt: TGCGCCAGCAGCCTTCTTAATTCCATCGGCTACGAGCAGTACTTC
j_gene: TRBJ2-2; abundance: .; v_gene: TRBV10-1; d_gene: .; CDR3aa: CASSELGPLAGELFF; CDR3nt: TGCGCCAGCAGTGAGTTGGGTCCGCTCGCCGGGGAGCTGTTTTTT
j_gene: TRBJ1-2; abundance: .; v_gene: TRBV6-5; d_gene: .; CDR3aa: CASSYSGANYGYTF; CDR3nt: TGTGCCAGCAGTTACTCCGGGGCTAACTATGGCTACACCTTC
j_gene: TRBJ2-7; abundance: .; v_gene: TRBV27; d_gene: .; CDR3aa: CASSPKSGRGLSYEQYF; CDR3nt: TGTGCCAGCAGTCCGAAGTCAGGGCGAGGACTCTCCTACGAGCAGTACTTC
j_gene: TRBJ2-7; abundance: once; v_gene: TRBV7-6; d_gene: TRBD2; CDR3aa: CASSLGGGVYEQYF; CDR3nt: TGTGCCAGCAGCTTAGGCGGGGGTGTCTACGAGCAGTACTTC
j_gene: TRBJ2-3; abundance: .; v_gene: TRBV7-6; d_gene: TRBD2; CDR3aa: CASSLESPYFERESDTQYF; CDR3nt: TGTGCCAGCAGCTTAGAAAGCCCGTACTTCGAGCGGGAGTCAGATACGCAGTATTTT
j_gene: TRBJ2-3; abundance: .; v_gene: TRBV28; d_gene: .; CDR3aa: CASSLEGSAQYF; CDR3nt: TGTGCCAGCAGTTTAGAGGGAAGCGCGCAGTATTTT
j_gene: TRBJ2-2; abundance: .; v_gene: TRBV6-5; d_gene: .; CDR3aa: CASSPARATGELFF; CDR3nt: TGTGCCAGCAGCCCGGCCAGGGCCACCGGGGAGCTGTTTTTT
j_gene: TRBJ2-1; abundance: once; v_gene: TRBV27; d_gene: TRBD2; CDR3aa: CASSKRDPSSNEQFF; CDR3nt: TGTGCCAGCAGCAAGCGGGATCCCTCCTCCAATGAGCAGTTCTTC
j_gene: TRBJ2-1; abundance: .; v_gene: TRBV5-1; d_gene: .; CDR3aa: CASSLSGGLYNEQFF; CDR3nt: TGCGCCAGCAGCTTGTCCGGGGGGCTCTACAATGAGCAGTTCTTC
j_gene: TRBJ2-5; abundance: once; v_gene: TRBV2; d_gene: TRBD2; CDR3aa: CASSGLAGGWETQYF; CDR3nt: TGTGCCAGCAGTGGCCTAGCGGGAGGGTGGGAGACCCAGTACTTC
j_gene: TRBJ2-7; abundance: .; v_gene: TRBV29-1; d_gene: .; CDR3aa: CSVGGQHSYEQYF; CDR3nt: TGCAGCGTTGGAGGACAGCACTCCTACGAGCAGTACTTC
j_gene: TRBJ2-7; abundance: .; v_gene: TRBV30; d_gene: TRBD2; CDR3aa: CAWNSRAGVIEQYF; CDR3nt: TGTGCCTGGAATTCTAGAGCGGGAGTAATCGAGCAGTACTTC
j_gene: TRBJ2-1; abundance: .; v_gene: TRBV4-1; d_gene: .; CDR3aa: CASSQATSYNEQFF; CDR3nt: TGCGCCAGCAGCCAAGCCACTAGCTACAATGAGCAGTTCTTC
j_gene: TRBJ2-2; abundance: .; v_gene: TRBV13; d_gene: .; CDR3aa: CASSEHLTGELFF; CDR3nt: TGTGCCAGCAGCGAACACCTCACCGGGGAGCTGTTTTTT
j_gene: TRBJ2-5; abundance: .; v_gene: TRBV7-2; d_gene: TRBD2; CDR3aa: CASSLLAGAPETQYF; CDR3nt: TGTGCCAGCAGCTTACTAGCGGGAGCCCCAGAGACCCAGTACTTC
j_gene: TRBJ2-1; abundance: .; v_gene: TRBV9; d_gene: .; CDR3aa: CASSVEQGSYNEQFF; CDR3nt: TGTGCCAGCAGCGTAGAACAGGGCTCCTACAATGAGCAGTTCTTC
j_gene: TRBJ2-7; abundance: .; v_gene: TRBV4-1; d_gene: TRBD2; CDR3aa: CASSHSHGGEQYF; CDR3nt: TGCGCCAGCAGCCATTCCCACGGGGGGGAGCAGTACTTC
j_gene: TRBJ2-5; abundance: .; v_gene: TRBV6-6; d_gene: TRBD2; CDR3aa: CASFSSLADQETQYF; CDR3nt: TGTGCCAGCTTTTCCTCACTAGCGGACCAAGAGACCCAGTACTTC
j_gene: TRBJ2-7; abundance: .; v_gene: TRBV28; d_gene: TRBD1; CDR3aa: CASSPGTAPYEQYF; CDR3nt: TGTGCCAGCAGCCCCGGGACAGCTCCCTACGAGCAGTACTTC
j_gene: TRBJ2-1; abundance: .; v_gene: TRBV5-1; d_gene: TRBD1; CDR3aa: CASSSLPGQGAWDEQFF; CDR3nt: TGCGCCAGCAGCTCACTTCCGGGACAGGGGGCATGGGATGAGCAGTTCTTC
j_gene: TRBJ2-4; abundance: .; v_gene: TRBV5-4; d_gene: TRBD2; CDR3aa: CASSLFGEGNIQYF; CDR3nt: TGTGCCAGCAGCTTGTTTGGGGAGGGGAACATTCAGTACTTC
j_gene: TRBJ2-3; abundance: .; v_gene: TRBV28; d_gene: .; CDR3aa: CASSLLGGITDTQYF; CDR3nt: TGTGCCAGCAGTTTATTAGGTGGGATCACAGATACGCAGTATTTT
j_gene: TRBJ2-5; abundance: .; v_gene: TRBV5-4; d_gene: .; CDR3aa: CGVGVETQYF; CDR3nt: TGTGGTGTAGGGGTGGAGACCCAGTACTTC
j_gene: TRBJ2-6; abundance: once; v_gene: TRBV4-1; d_gene: .; CDR3aa: CASSQRDSRISGANVLTF; CDR3nt: TGCGCCAGCAGCCAGCGGGACAGCAGGATCTCTGGGGCCAACGTCCTGACTTTC
j_gene: TRBJ2-1; abundance: once; v_gene: TRBV4-2; d_gene: .; CDR3aa: CASSQGLWDEQFF; CDR3nt: TGTGCCAGCAGCCAAGGACTGTGGGATGAGCAGTTCTTC
j_gene: TRBJ2-1; abundance: .; v_gene: TRBV5-1; d_gene: TRBD2; CDR3aa: CASSLALAGNNEQFF; CDR3nt: TGCGCCAGCAGCTTGGCACTAGCGGGGAACAATGAGCAGTTCTTC
j_gene: TRBJ2-2; abundance: .; v_gene: TRBV27; d_gene: .; CDR3aa: CASSLSKVGGELFF; CDR3nt: TGTGCCAGCAGTTTATCGAAGGTGGGCGGGGAGCTGTTTTTT
j_gene: TRBJ1-2; abundance: few; v_gene: TRBV19; d_gene: .; CDR3aa: CASSTEYREEGLGGYTF; CDR3nt: TGTGCCAGTAGTACAGAATACAGGGAAGAGGGCCTCGGAGGCTACACCTTC
j_gene: TRBJ2-7; abundance: .; v_gene: TRBV28; d_gene: TRBD1; CDR3aa: CASSRDSWAYEQYF; CDR3nt: TGTGCCAGCAGCCGGGACAGTTGGGCCTACGAGCAGTACTTC